Below, one T cell receptor beta chain is given with its context. The antigen is undetermined. Trimming cost V 6 bases and J 7 bases; bases outside gene matches: 7. This CDR3 contains 14 residues. Germline V gene lookup returns CDR1 SNHLY and CDR2 FYNNEI. The source of the sample is a study of OX40 agonist ivuxolimab in advanced cancers. Across the study: As their treatment, patients were administered ivuxolimab, an agonistic anti-OX40 (CD134) antibody. At doses from 0.01 to 10 mg/kg, patients were given intravenous ivuxolimab every 2 weeks. Prior therapy, whether anti-PD-1, anti-PD-L1 or anti-CTLA-4, was allowed, and less than 45% had some. The study's findings and limits: Still undetermined is the antigen specificity of the expanded peripheral T cells.

Here immunoSEQ multiplex PCR was the method, and the copy in TCRdb shows in-frame clones only, minus some. The sample includes 76,000 or so clones, approximately 83% of them seen just once. The gene calls are TRBV2 and TRBJ1-5; the match to TRBD1 covers 9 bases. The source is an adult with an advanced solid tumor such as melanoma, head and neck, liver or kidney cancer. The input for sequencing was CD4+ or CD8+ T cells sorted from blood, taken in a trial of the OX40 agonist ivuxolimab. The CDR3 is CASSVTGGEQPQHF. CDR3 nucleotide sequence: TGTGCCAGCAGCGTTACAGGGGGCGAACAGCCCCAGCATTTT.